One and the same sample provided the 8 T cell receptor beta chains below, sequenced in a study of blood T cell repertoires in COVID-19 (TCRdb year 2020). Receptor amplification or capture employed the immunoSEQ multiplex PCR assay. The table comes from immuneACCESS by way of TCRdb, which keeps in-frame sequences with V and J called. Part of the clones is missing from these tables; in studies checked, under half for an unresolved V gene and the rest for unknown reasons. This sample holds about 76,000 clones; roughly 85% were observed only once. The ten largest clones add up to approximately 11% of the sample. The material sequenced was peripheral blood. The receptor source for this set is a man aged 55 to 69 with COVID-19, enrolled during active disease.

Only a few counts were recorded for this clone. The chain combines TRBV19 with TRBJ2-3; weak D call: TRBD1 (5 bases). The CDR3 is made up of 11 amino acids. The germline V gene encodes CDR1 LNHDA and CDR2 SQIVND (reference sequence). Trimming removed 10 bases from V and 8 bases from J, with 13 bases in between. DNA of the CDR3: TGTGCCACTGCAAGGGGCGGTACGCAGTATTTT. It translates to CATARGGTQYF.

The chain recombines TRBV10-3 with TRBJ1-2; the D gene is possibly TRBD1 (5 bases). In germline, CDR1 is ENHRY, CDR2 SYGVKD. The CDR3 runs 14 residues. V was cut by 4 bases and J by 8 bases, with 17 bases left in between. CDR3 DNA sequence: TGTGCCATCAGTGGGGCGGGGGATGATATAGGCTACACCTTC. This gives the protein CAISGAGDDIGYTF.

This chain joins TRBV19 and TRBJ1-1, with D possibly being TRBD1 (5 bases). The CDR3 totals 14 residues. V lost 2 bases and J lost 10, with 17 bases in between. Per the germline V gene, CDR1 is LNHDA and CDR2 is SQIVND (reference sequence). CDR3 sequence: CASSIQTSGMGAFF. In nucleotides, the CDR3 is TGTGCCAGTAGTATACAAACCTCAGGGATGGGAGCTTTCTTT. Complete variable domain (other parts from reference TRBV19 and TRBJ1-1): DGGITQSPKYLFRKEGQNVTLSCEQNLNHDAMYWYRQDPGQGLRLIYYSQIVNDFQKGDIAEGYSVSREKKESFPLTVTSAQKNPTAFYLCASSIQTSGMGAFFGQGTRLTVV.

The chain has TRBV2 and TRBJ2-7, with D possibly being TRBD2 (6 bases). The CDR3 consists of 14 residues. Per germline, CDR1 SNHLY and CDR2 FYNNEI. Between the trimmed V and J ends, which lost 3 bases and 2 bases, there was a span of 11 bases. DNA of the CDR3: TGTGCCAGCAGTGACTGGGGGGAGGCCTACGAGCAGTACTTC. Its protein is CASSDWGEAYEQYF.

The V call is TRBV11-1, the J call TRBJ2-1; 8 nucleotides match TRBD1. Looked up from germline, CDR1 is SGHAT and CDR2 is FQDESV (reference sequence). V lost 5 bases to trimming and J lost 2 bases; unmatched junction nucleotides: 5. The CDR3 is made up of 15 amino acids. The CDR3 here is CASSPDRAAYNEQFF. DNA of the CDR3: TGTGCCAGCAGCCCGGACAGGGCAGCCTACAATGAGCAGTTCTTC.

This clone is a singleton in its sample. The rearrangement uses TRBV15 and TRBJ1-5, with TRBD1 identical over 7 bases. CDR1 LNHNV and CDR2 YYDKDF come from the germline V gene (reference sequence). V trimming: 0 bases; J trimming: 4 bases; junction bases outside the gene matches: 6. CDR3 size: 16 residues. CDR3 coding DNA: TGTGCCACCAGCAGAGATCGGGGGACAGCAAATCAGCCCCAGCATTTT. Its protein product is CATSRDRGTANQPQHF.

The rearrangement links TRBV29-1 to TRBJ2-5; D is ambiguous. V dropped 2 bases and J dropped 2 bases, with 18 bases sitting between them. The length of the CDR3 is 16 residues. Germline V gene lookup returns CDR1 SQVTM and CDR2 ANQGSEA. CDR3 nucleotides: TGCAGCGTTGAAAGGAGCCACCGTACAAAACAAGAGACCCAGTACTTC. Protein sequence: CSVERSHRTKQETQYF.

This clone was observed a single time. The chain's CDR3 is CASSQDVGGTGELFF. CDR3 DNA: TGTGCCAGCAGCCAAGATGTAGGAGGTACCGGGGAGCTGTTTTTT. The rearrangement joins TRBV3-1 (or the pseudogene TRBV3-2) to TRBJ2-2, with TRBD2 as a possible D gene (5 bases). Trimming removed 0 bases from V and 5 bases from J, with 10 bases in between. Looked up from germline, CDR1 is LGHDT and CDR2 is YNNKEL (reference sequence). This CDR3 comprises 15 residues.